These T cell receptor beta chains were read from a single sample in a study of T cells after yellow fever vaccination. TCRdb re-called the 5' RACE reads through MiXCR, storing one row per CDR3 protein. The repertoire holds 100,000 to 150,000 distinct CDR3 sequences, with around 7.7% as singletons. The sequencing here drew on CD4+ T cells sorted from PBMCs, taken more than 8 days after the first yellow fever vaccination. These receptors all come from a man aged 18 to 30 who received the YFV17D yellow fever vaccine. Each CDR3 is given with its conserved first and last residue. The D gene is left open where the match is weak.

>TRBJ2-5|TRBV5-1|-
CASSPRGQLETQCF
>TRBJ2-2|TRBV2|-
CASSSPGTGELFF
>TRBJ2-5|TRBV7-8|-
CASSLGNRRIQETQYF
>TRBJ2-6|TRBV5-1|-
CASSVTDHSGANVLTF
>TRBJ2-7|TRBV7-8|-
CASSVDYFTYEQYF
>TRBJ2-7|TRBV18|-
CASSNGQTSYEQYF
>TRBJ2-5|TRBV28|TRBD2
CASSLFLAGGTQYF
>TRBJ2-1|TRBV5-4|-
CASSRKGEVYNEQFF
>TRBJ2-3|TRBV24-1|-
CATSDPATGDTQYF
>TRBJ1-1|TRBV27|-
CASGRPRATEAFF
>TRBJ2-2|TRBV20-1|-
CSARDRAYGAGELFF
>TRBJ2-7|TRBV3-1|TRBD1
CASSRDRGSEQYF
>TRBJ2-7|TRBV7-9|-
CASSLALTGRDEQYF
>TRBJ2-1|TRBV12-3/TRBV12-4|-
CASSRRLAGGGAWNEQFF
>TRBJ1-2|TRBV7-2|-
CASSPLAGSNYGYTF